This T cell receptor beta chain was found in a study of cytomegalovirus exposure and HLA in healthy donors. Libraries were prepared by immunoSEQ multiplex PCR; TCRdb keeps only in-frame clonotypes and omits some of them. The table includes under 140,000 clones, over 85% detected once. To note about this clone: Its antigen is not identified.

J lost 4 bases, V lost 2 bases, and 10 bases had no gene match. CDR3 length: 17 residues. Germline assignment: CDR1 SGHAT and CDR2 FQNNGV. The study's findings and limits: TCR beta chains numbering 164 were designated cytomegalovirus-associated.

This sequence originates from a young woman in good health and CMV-seronegative. Input material: PBMCs. The chain recombines TRBV11-2 with TRBJ2-1, with TRBD2 matching over 8 bases. The CDR3 DNA follows: TGTGCCAGCAGCTTACTCGGAGCGGGGGTACTATACAATGAGCAGTTCTTC. It encodes CASSLLGAGVLYNEQFF.